Following are 10 T cell receptor beta chains from one sample sequenced in a study of beta chain features in type 1 diabetes. TCRB transcripts that were expressed got sequenced, as all of the isolated RNA had been reverse transcribed. Repertoires were generated with immunoSEQ multiplex PCR, while TCRdb's copy carries only in-frame clones and drops some. The data show 140,000 or so clones, 10% seen once. Sequencing used naive CD4+ T cells from blood. Receptors were obtained from a man between 18 and 29 years old in good health.

This chain connects TRBV5-6 to TRBJ2-7; tentatively, D is TRBD2 (6 bases). The CDR3 extends over 13 amino acids. Germline V gives CDR1 SGHDT, CDR2 YYEEEE. The V and J ends lost 2 bases and 4 bases respectively, with 10 bases between them. The CDR3 DNA reads as TGTGCCAGCAGCTTTCGGGGGTCTTACGAGCAGTACTTC. Its protein product is CASSFRGSYEQYF.

This clone has more than one count but fewer than ten. This chain links TRBV7-2 with TRBJ2-5; D possibly corresponds to TRBD1 (5 bases). CDR3 size: 14 residues. Trimming removed 2 bases at V and 2 bases at J, with 9 bases between. The germline gives CDR1 SGHTA, CDR2 FQGNSA. CDR3 DNA sequence: TGTGCCAGCAGCTTATTCGCAGGGCAAGAGACCCAGTACTTC. This encodes CASSLFAGQETQYF.

This clone was counted a few times. The V and J genes are TRBV12-2 and TRBJ1-5; the table's D call, TRBD1, was not checked against the DNA. TRBV12-2 is noted as a pseudogene. This CDR3 spans 18 amino acids. As DNA, the CDR3 is TGTGCAAGTCGCTCCTCCGGGGACAGAAGAAATAGCAATCAGCCCCAGCATTTT. Translating gives CASRSSGDRRNSNQPQHF.

In this sample, this clone turned up a few times. CDR3 residues: CASSEDRVVNEQFF. In DNA, the CDR3 is TGTGCCAGCAGTGAAGACAGGGTAGTCAATGAGCAGTTCTTC. The V and J genes are TRBV2 and TRBJ2-1; maybe TRBD1 (6 bases). V gave up 1 base and J gave up 6 bases, with 10 bases separating them. From germline, CDR1 is SNHLY and CDR2 FYNNEI. The CDR3 has 14 residues.

This clone was picked up many times. The rearrangement uses TRBV7-3 and TRBJ2-1; D is perhaps TRBD1 (5 bases). The length of the CDR3 is 15 residues. V lost 3 bases and J 0 bases, leaving 9 bases between the germline ends. The germline V gene has CDR1 SGHTA and CDR2 FQGTGA. This CDR3 reads CASSFSQGSYNEQFF. The CDR3 DNA is TGTGCCAGCAGCTTTAGTCAGGGCTCCTACAATGAGCAGTTCTTC.

The genes are TRBV9 and TRBJ2-7, with TRBD1 identical over 9 bases. Germline V gives CDR1 SGDLS, CDR2 YYNGEE. The J segment lost 1 base and the V segment lost 0 bases, leaving 2 bases of the junction unmatched. The CDR3 consists of 15 residues. CDR3 region: CASSVGTGDSYEQYF. The CDR3 bases are TGTGCCAGCAGCGTAGGGACAGGGGATTCCTACGAGCAGTACTTC.

The CDR3 coding sequence is TGTGCCATCAGTGAGTTCCGGGACAGGGGAAATTCACCCCTCCACTTT. Amino acids: CAISEFRDRGNSPLHF. J is TRBJ1-6 and V is TRBV10-3; 10 nucleotides agree with TRBD1. V shed 1 base and J 7 bases; nucleotides not matched to a gene: 4. CDR1 and CDR2 (germline): ENHRY, SYGVKD. CDR3 length: 16 amino acids.

The chain employs TRBV19 and TRBJ1-1; weak D call: TRBD1 (5 bases). CDR3 length: 15 amino acids. Trimming removed 6 bases from V and 3 bases from J, with 17 bases in between. Per germline, CDR1 LNHDA and CDR2 SQIVND (reference sequence). In DNA, the CDR3 is TGTGCCAGTAGAGACGGGGGAGGGTTGGACACTGAAGCTTTCTTT. Translating gives CASRDGGGLDTEAFF.

This clone showed up just a few times. The rearrangement joins TRBV7-3 to TRBJ2-2; 8 positions agree with TRBD2. V lost 2 bases, J lost 4 bases, and 6 bases stayed unmatched. CDR1 is SGHTA and CDR2 is FQGTGA in the germline V gene. The length of the CDR3 is 16 residues. This chain's CDR3 is CASSLVGGGRTGELFF. The CDR3 DNA is TGTGCCAGCAGCTTAGTCGGGGGGGGTCGCACCGGGGAGCTGTTTTTT.

In this sample, this clone turned up a few times. The CDR3 sequence: CAGPHDTGEGNQPQHF. Written as DNA, the CDR3 is TGTGCCGGCCCGCATGACACAGGGGAGGGCAATCAGCCCCAGCATTTT. This chain uses TRBV7-3 with TRBJ1-5, with 7 bases fitting TRBD1. Trimming removed 11 bases from V and 2 bases from J; junction bases left unmatched: 15. CDR3 length equals 16 residues. CDR1 and CDR2 from the germline V gene are SGHTA and FQGTGA.